These 26 T cell receptor beta chains originate from one sample sequenced in a study of vaccination effects on CD4 cells after COVID-19. Generated by immunoSEQ multiplex PCR, the TCRdb table keeps only in-frame clones and is missing some. The sample records about 38,000 clones, around 68% being singletons. Ahead of sequencing, the ViraFEST assay grew antigen-specific CD4+ T cells using viral peptide pools. Upon completion of under eleven days in culture, CD4+ T cells were isolated. Absence of prior SARS-CoV-2 infection characterized the vaccine recipients, who showed negative nucleocapsid antibodies. Their antigen targets remain unknown. This material consisted of CD4+ T cells from PBMCs cultured with SARS-CoV-2 spike peptides, taken before COVID-19 vaccination. The receptor source for this set is a human donor who received a COVID-19 vaccine.

The V call is TRBV30, the J call TRBJ1-1; 8 bases align to TRBD1. V dropped 3 bases and J dropped 12; count of bases not matched to a gene: 3. Germline CDR1 GTSNPN, CDR2 SVGIG (reference sequence). There are 10 residues in the CDR3. CDR3 sequence: CAWSQGATFF. CDR3 DNA sequence: TGTGCCTGGAGCCAGGGGGCAACTTTCTTT. The full variable domain, its missing parts supplied by reference TRBV30 and TRBJ1-1, is SQTIHQWPATLVQPVGSPLSLECTVEGTSNPNLYWYRQAAGRGLQLLFYSVGIGQISSEVPQNLSASRPQDRQFILSSKKLLLSDSGFYLCAWSQGATFFGQGTRLTVV.

The V and J genes are TRBV4-3 and TRBJ1-2; no firm D call. Trimming removed 3 bases at V and 8 bases at J, with 16 bases between. The germline CDR1 and CDR2 sequences are LGHNA and YSLEER. CDR3 length: 14 residues. CDR3 sequence: CASSHRGLRGGYTF. DNA for the CDR3: TGCGCCAGCAGCCATCGGGGTCTTCGTGGAGGCTACACCTTC.

The V call is TRBV5-8, the J call TRBJ2-1; 13 bases are a match to TRBD2. The CDR3 sequence is 16 residues long. V dropped 4 bases and J dropped 1; count of bases not matched to a gene: 2. Germline V gene data show CDR1 as SGHTS and CDR2 as YDEGEE. In DNA, the CDR3 is TGTGCCAGCAGCGCGGGACTAGCGGGATCCTACAATGAGCAGTTCTTC. This sequence encodes CASSAGLAGSYNEQFF. Full variable domain (outside the CDR3, taken from reference TRBV5-8 and TRBJ2-1): EAGVTQSPTHLIKTRGQQATLRCSPISGHTSVYWYQQALGLGLQFLLWYDEGEERNRGNFPPRFSGRQFPNYSSELNVNALELEDSALYLCASSAGLAGSYNEQFFGPGTRLTVL.

As to this clone: In the same sample, other DNA sequences code for this CDR3. The chain carries TRBV18 and TRBJ1-2; the D is unclear. The V gene's germline CDR1 is KGHSH and CDR2 LQKENI. CDR3 length: 13 residues. V was trimmed by 2 bases and J by 8 bases, leaving 12 bases between them. The CDR3 protein is CASSPSDTRGYTF. The CDR3 coding sequence is TGTGCCAGCTCACCAAGCGACACTAGGGGCTACACCTTC.

J is TRBJ2-6 and V is TRBV19; D uncertain. This CDR3 contains 16 residues. V was clipped by 5 bases and J by 0 bases, with 11 bases between them. Germline V gives CDR1 LNHDA, CDR2 SQIVND (reference sequence). The CDR3 DNA is TGTGCCAGTAGTCCCCCGGCAGGCTCTGGGGCCAACGTCCTGACTTTC. This codes for CASSPPAGSGANVLTF.

The CDR3, as DNA: TGTGCCAGCCTATTACAGGGGGCGACTGGCTACACCTTC. Translation: CASLLQGATGYTF. The chain employs TRBV5-4 and TRBJ1-2; TRBD1 agrees at 9 bases. CDR1 and CDR2 (germline): SGHNT, YYREEE (reference sequence). Losses at the gene ends were 7 bases for V and 7 bases for J; bases not matched to a gene: 8. This CDR3 region has 13 residues. The variable domain in full, with the rest retrieved from reference TRBV5-4 and TRBJ1-2, is ETGVTQSPTHLIKTRGQQVTLRCSSQSGHNTVSWYQQALGQGPQFIFQYYREEENGRGNFPPRFSGLQFPNYSSELNVNALELDDSALYLCASLLQGATGYTFGSGTRLTVV.

The rearrangement joins TRBV9 to TRBJ2-2; 7 nucleotides match TRBD2. CDR1 SGDLS and CDR2 YYNGEE come from the germline V gene. This CDR3 is 17 amino acids long. Trimming at V came to 4 bases and at J to 5 bases, leaving 14 bases not matched to a gene. CDR3 protein: CASSPHRGGGGTGELFF. DNA for the CDR3: TGTGCCAGCAGCCCTCATAGGGGCGGGGGAGGGACCGGGGAGCTGTTTTTT.

Relative to its sample, this clone is medium-sized. V is TRBV27 and J is TRBJ2-2; D ambiguous. The CDR3 has 14 residues. The germline V and J ends were trimmed by 3 bases and 7 bases, with 12 bases remaining between them. Germline CDR1 is MNHEY and CDR2 is SMNVEV (reference sequence). In nucleotides, the CDR3 is TGTGCCAGCAGTTTCACGGCGAGAGTCGGGGAGCTGTTTTTT. This translates into CASSFTARVGELFF.

The genes are TRBV11-2 and TRBJ2-3; no clear D. The CDR3 is 14 amino acids. The V gene's germline CDR1 is SGHAT and CDR2 FQNNGV. V was shortened by 5 bases and J by 2 bases, with 11 bases between the two germline ends. CDR3 DNA: TGTGCCAGCAGCCAAGGAGCGAACACAGATACGCAGTATTTT. The encoded protein is CASSQGANTDTQYF.

The chain uses TRBV2 and TRBJ2-1; D remains unclear. The CDR3 is 15 residues long. Trimming stripped 5 bases from V and 0 bases from J, with 11 bases between. In germline, CDR1 is SNHLY, CDR2 FYNNEI. CDR3 nucleotides: TGTGCCAGCAGTAGACTCGCGAGCTCCTACAATGAGCAGTTCTTC. This translates into CASSRLASSYNEQFF. Supplemented by reference TRBV2 and TRBJ2-1, the full variable domain reads EPEVTQTPSHQVTQMGQEVILRCVPISNHLYFYWYRQILGQKVEFLVSFYNNEISEKSEIFDDQFSVERPDGSNFTLKIRSTKLEDSAMYFCASSRLASSYNEQFFGPGTRLTVL.

V gene TRBV5-1 combines with J gene TRBJ1-2; D remains unclear. With 3 bases removed from V and 5 bases from J, the gap between germline ends came to 14 bases. Germline V gives CDR1 SGHRS, CDR2 YFSETQ. CDR3 size: 14 residues. In DNA form, the CDR3 reads TGCGCCAGCAGCTCTCACTCTACTGAATATGGCTACACCTTC. As protein: CASSSHSTEYGYTF.

The chain has TRBV19 and TRBJ2-7; the D gene is possibly TRBD2 (6 bases). The CDR3 is made up of 15 amino acids. The germline V and J ends were trimmed by 3 bases and 3 bases, with 15 bases remaining between them. CDR1 is LNHDA, CDR2 SQIVND, per germline (reference sequence). The CDR3 loop is CASSMMGGKGYEQYF. DNA of the CDR3: TGTGCCAGTAGTATGATGGGGGGAAAGGGCTACGAGCAGTACTTC.

The V gene is TRBV5-1, the J gene TRBJ2-7, with 8 bases identical to TRBD1. Trimming at V came to 2 bases and at J to 5 bases, leaving 6 bases not matched to a gene. Germline V lookup: CDR1 SGHRS, CDR2 YFSETQ. CDR3 length: 14 amino acids. The CDR3 loop reads CASSLGQGYDEQYF. CDR3 sequence (DNA): TGCGCCAGCAGCTTAGGACAGGGTTACGACGAGCAGTACTTC.

The V call is TRBV28, the J call TRBJ1-5; TRBD1 aligns across 8 bases. The CDR3 has 14 residues. V dropped 6 bases and J dropped 7; count of bases not matched to a gene: 8. Germline V CDR1 and CDR2: MDHEN, SYDVKM. CDR3 amino acids: CASRGQGFSQPQHF. For the CDR3, the DNA is TGTGCCAGCAGAGGACAGGGCTTTAGCCAGCCCCAGCATTTT.

This chain links TRBV7-2 with TRBJ1-4; D remains ambiguous. V shed 4 bases and J shed 0 bases, with 9 bases lying between them. This CDR3 comprises 15 residues. Germline V gene lookup returns CDR1 SGHTA and CDR2 FQGNSA. The CDR3 sequence: CASSSDRSTNEKLFF. The CDR3 bases are TGTGCCAGCAGCTCGGATCGTTCAACTAATGAAAAACTGTTTTTT.

This clone was seen only once. The rearrangement uses TRBV4-3 and TRBJ2-3; 10 bases are a match to TRBD2. This CDR3 region has 20 residues. Germline CDR1 LGHNA, CDR2 YSLEER. Trimming cost V 0 bases and J 0 bases; bases outside gene matches: 12. The CDR3 bases are TGCGCCAGCAGCCAAGAATCCTCTAGCGGGGGTCGCATAAGCACAGATACGCAGTATTTT. Residues: CASSQESSSGGRISTDTQYF.

This sequence joins TRBV27 and TRBJ2-3, with no clear D. The CDR3 has 15 residues. The V end lost 0 bases, the J end lost 0 bases, and 7 bases lay between the germline ends. In germline, CDR1 is MNHEY, CDR2 SMNVEV (reference sequence). The CDR3 DNA follows: TGTGCCAGCAGTTTATCTCAGACTAGCACAGATACGCAGTATTTT. It specifies CASSLSQTSTDTQYF.

Here the CDR3 reads CASRERGGITGELFF. The CDR3 DNA is TGTGCCAGCAGAGAGCGGGGGGGGATCACCGGGGAGCTGTTTTTT. This sequence joins TRBV3-1 (or the pseudogene TRBV3-2) and TRBJ2-2; 10 bases align to TRBD2. The CDR3 totals 15 residues. Germline lookup yields CDR1 LGHDT and CDR2 YNNKEL (reference sequence). V was pared by 6 bases and J by 4 bases, with 5 bases of the junction left unmatched.

The chain combines TRBV5-3 with TRBJ1-5; D is unresolved. TRBV5-3 is an ORF, with its function uncertain. The CDR3 consists of 19 residues. V was clipped by 0 bases and J by 0 bases, with 19 bases between them. The CDR3 coding sequence is TGTGCCAGAAGCTTGGCCGGACGGATTCCTCTTTATAGCAATCAGCCCCAGCATTTT. Protein sequence: CARSLAGRIPLYSNQPQHF.

This chain connects TRBV9 to TRBJ2-7, with a weak D call TRBD1 (6 bases). V lost 4 bases and J lost 2, with 16 bases in between. The CDR3 extends over 15 amino acids. CDR1 and CDR2 (germline): SGDLS, YYNGEE. CDR3: CASSPNGQLPYEQYF. CDR3 coding DNA: TGTGCCAGCAGCCCAAACGGACAGCTCCCCTACGAGCAGTACTTC.

This sequence joins TRBV6-5 and TRBJ1-5; TRBD1 agrees at 7 bases. The CDR3 length is 15 residues. V lost 5 bases and J lost 5; bases outside the gene matches: 9. CDR1 is MNHEY, CDR2 SVGAGI, per germline. This chain's CDR3 is CASSPTGQVYQPQHF. The DNA of the CDR3 is TGTGCCAGCAGTCCAACCGGACAGGTTTATCAGCCCCAGCATTTT.

The V call is TRBV6-1, the J call TRBJ1-4, with D tentatively TRBD1 (5 bases). There are 14 residues in the CDR3. Germline CDR1 and CDR2: MNHNS and SASEGT. V gave up 3 bases and J gave up 2 bases, with 7 bases separating them. CDR3 region: CASSEGGTNEKLFF. For the CDR3, the DNA is TGTGCCAGCAGTGAGGGGGGTACTAATGAAAAACTGTTTTTT.

The chain uses TRBV19 and TRBJ1-5, with D possibly TRBD1 on 6 matching bases. From germline, CDR1 is LNHDA and CDR2 SQIVND (reference sequence). The CDR3 consists of 16 residues. V lost 3 bases and J 9 bases, leaving 21 bases between the germline ends. CDR3 sequence (DNA): TGTGCCAGTAGTATTGGGGGCCCGGGGATACTGGGGCCCCAGCATTTT. Translation: CASSIGGPGILGPQHF.

The chain has TRBV2 and TRBJ2-1, with 10 bases fitting TRBD2. With V trimmed by 3 bases and J by 0 bases, 5 bases remained unmatched. Germline assignment: CDR1 SNHLY and CDR2 FYNNEI. This CDR3 is built from 17 residues. The CDR3 protein is CASSDIAGGPSYNEQFF. CDR3 sequence (DNA): TGTGCCAGCAGTGATATAGCGGGAGGCCCCTCCTACAATGAGCAGTTCTTC.

V usage is TRBV29-1 and J usage is TRBJ1-1; perhaps TRBD1 as D (6 bases). CDR3 length equals 13 residues. CDR1 and CDR2 (germline): SQVTM, ANQGSEA. V lost 4 bases and J 4 bases, leaving 13 bases between the germline ends. Here the CDR3 DNA reads TGCAGCGTTGTCTCGGGGGCGACCACTGAAGCTTTCTTT. It is translated as CSVVSGATTEAFF.

The J gene is TRBJ1-2, the V gene TRBV6-1; 7 bases are shared with TRBD1. Germline V gene lookup returns CDR1 MNHNS and CDR2 SASEGT. This CDR3 spans 16 amino acids. V was pared by 3 bases and J by 0 bases, with 7 bases of the junction left unmatched. In nucleotides, the CDR3 is TGTGCCAGCAGTGAGACAGGGACTACAGCTAACTATGGCTACACCTTC. Encoded protein: CASSETGTTANYGYTF.